The 27 T cell receptor beta chains presented below share a single source sample, sequenced in a study of CD8 T cells in Susac syndrome. After extraction with the RNeasy kit, roughly 0.45 to 1 ug of the RNA was reverse transcribed using random hexamers. Via MiXCR, TCRdb re-called the immunoSEQ multiplex PCR reads, giving one row per CDR3 protein. The sample yields around 140,000 distinct CDR3 sequences, around 94% seen once. The sequenced material came from CD4+ T cells from PBMCs. The receptors originated from a human donor in good health.

This sequence joins TRBV23-1 and TRBJ1-1, with a tentative D call TRBD1 (6 bases). TRBV23-1 qualifies as an ORF whose function is uncertain. V was pared by 4 bases and J by 1 base, with 13 bases between. The CDR3 covers 15 residues. The CDR3 protein is CASSRHEQGNTEAFF. CDR3 nucleotide sequence: TGCGCCAGCAGTCGCCACGAACAGGGGAACACTGAAGCTTTCTTT.

V gene TRBV5-4 combines with J gene TRBJ2-7; 9 bases line up with TRBD1. The V segment lost 5 bases and the J segment 0 bases; nucleotides outside the gene matches: 3. Germline CDR1 SGHNT, CDR2 YYREEE (reference sequence). This CDR3 is built from 14 residues. CDR3 nucleotide sequence: TGTGCCAGCAGTTGGGGACAGGGCTCCTACGAGCAGTACTTC. Translation gives CASSWGQGSYEQYF.

The chain combines TRBV6-5 with TRBJ2-5; D may be TRBD1 (6 bases). V dropped 6 bases and J dropped 5 bases, with 19 bases sitting between them. Germline values: CDR1 MNHEY, CDR2 SVGAGI. The CDR3 is 15 amino acids. Here the CDR3 DNA reads TGTGCCAGCAGCCGACCCAACAGGGCCTGGGAGACCCAGTACTTC. As protein: CASSRPNRAWETQYF.

The genes are TRBV7-8 and TRBJ1-2; TRBD1 might be the D (6 bases). Germline V CDR1 and CDR2: SGHVS, FQNEAQ. V lost 6 bases, J lost 7 bases, and 12 bases lay in between. This CDR3 has 12 residues. In nucleotides, the CDR3 is TGTGCCAGCAGTCACGGGACATCTGGCTACACCTTC. Its protein is CASSHGTSGYTF. Supplemented by reference TRBV7-8 and TRBJ1-2, the full variable domain reads GAGVSQSPRYKVAKRGQDVALRCDPISGHVSLFWYQQALGQGPEFLTYFQNEAQLDKSGLPSDRFFAERPEGSVSTLKIQRTQQEDSAVYLCASSHGTSGYTFGSGTRLTVV.

This chain joins TRBV27 and TRBJ2-7; 7 bases align to TRBD1. V lost 2 bases, J lost 0 bases, and 13 bases stayed unmatched. Germline CDR1 and CDR2: MNHEY and SMNVEV (reference sequence). The CDR3 contains 18 residues. CDR3 coding DNA: TGTGCCAGCAGTTTAATGAGGGGGCTACCCCCGAGCTCCTACGAGCAGTACTTC. Protein sequence: CASSLMRGLPPSSYEQYF.

In its sample, this clonotype was seen once. The chain uses TRBV3-1 and TRBJ2-1; unclear D gene. V lost 4 bases and J 5 bases, leaving 15 bases between the germline ends. Germline V lookup: CDR1 LGHDT, CDR2 YNNKEL (reference sequence). CDR3 length equals 15 residues. CDR3 nucleotide sequence: TGTGCCAGCAGCCTAATTGGTACTGGTCACAATGAGCAGTTCTTC. Encoded protein: CASSLIGTGHNEQFF.

The rearrangement uses TRBV6-6 and TRBJ2-7, with a weak D call TRBD2 (6 bases). V was clipped by 6 bases and J by 2 bases, with 14 bases between them. The CDR3 length is 14 residues. Germline V CDR1 and CDR2: MNHNY, SVGAGI (reference sequence). CDR3 protein: CASRPVGGTYEQYF. As DNA, the CDR3 is TGTGCCAGCAGACCCGTGGGCGGGACCTACGAGCAGTACTTC.

This sequence joins TRBV28 and TRBJ2-3; D is unclear. CDR1 and CDR2 from the germline V gene are MDHEN and SYDVKM. Trimming removed 6 bases at V and 12 bases at J, with 19 bases between. The CDR3 consists of 13 residues. CDR3 region: CASSPVVQDIQYF. The DNA for the CDR3 is TGTGCCAGCAGCCCAGTTGTCCAAGACATTCAGTATTTT. Full variable domain (missing parts from reference TRBV28 and TRBJ2-3): DVKVTQSSRYLVKRTGEKVFLECVQDMDHENMFWYRQDPGLGLRLIYFSYDVKMKEKGDIPEGYSVSREKKERFSLILESASTNQTSMYLCASSPVVQDIQYFGPGTRLTVL.

V and J are TRBV5-1 and TRBJ1-1; maybe TRBD1 (6 bases). The V end lost 0 bases, the J end lost 0 bases, and 12 bases lay between the germline ends. Germline V gene sequence: CDR1 SGHRS, CDR2 YFSETQ. The CDR3 extends over 16 amino acids. Here the CDR3 reads CASSLGGGLMNTEAFF. The DNA of the CDR3 is TGCGCCAGCAGCTTGGGGGGGGGCCTCATGAACACTGAAGCTTTCTTT.

This clonotype is a singleton in its sample. The CDR3 nucleotides are TGTGCCACCAGTGATCCTATGTTGGATGGCTACACCTTC. It specifies CATSDPMLDGYTF. The V gene is TRBV24-1, the J gene TRBJ1-2; no firm D call. With 3 bases removed from V and 6 bases from J, the gap between germline ends came to 10 bases. The CDR3 extends over 13 amino acids. The germline V gene encodes CDR1 KGHDR and CDR2 SFDVKD.

This sequence joins TRBV27 and TRBJ1-1, with D tentatively TRBD1 (5 bases). Germline loops: CDR1 MNHEY, CDR2 SMNVEV (reference sequence). This CDR3 is built from 14 residues. V was clipped by 3 bases and J by 4 bases, with 12 bases between them. The DNA for the CDR3 is TGTGCCAGCAGTTTTTTCCGGGGGAGCACTGAAGCTTTCTTT. As protein: CASSFFRGSTEAFF.

The rearrangement links TRBV20-1 to TRBJ2-3; D remains ambiguous. This CDR3 comprises 13 residues. With 6 bases removed from V and 4 bases from J, the gap between germline ends came to 14 bases. Germline CDR1 DFQATT, CDR2 SNEGSKA (reference sequence). CDR3 sequence reads: CSAQMSGADTQYF. The CDR3 DNA follows: TGCAGTGCCCAGATGAGTGGGGCAGATACGCAGTATTTT.

This chain joins TRBV6-2 or TRBV6-3 and TRBJ1-1, with TRBD1 matching 7 bases. The germline V gene encodes CDR1 MNHEY and CDR2 SVGEGT. V shed 7 bases, J shed 9 bases, and the junction held 8 bases outside the gene matches. The CDR3 has 12 residues. The CDR3 spells CASNRQGEKAFF. The CDR3 DNA is TGTGCCAGCAACCGACAGGGAGAGAAAGCTTTCTTT.

The chain couples TRBV5-4 to TRBJ1-5; the D gene is possibly TRBD1 (6 bases). The V end was cut by 4 bases, the J end by 4 bases, with 9 bases between. From germline, CDR1 is SGHNT and CDR2 YYREEE (reference sequence). This CDR3 has 13 amino acids. The CDR3, as DNA: TGTGCCAGCAGCATCGGACAGAATCAGCCCCAGCATTTT. This codes for CASSIGQNQPQHF.

The rearrangement links TRBV18 to TRBJ2-7, with TRBD2 identical over 11 bases. The CDR3 has 17 amino acids. Germline loops: CDR1 KGHSH, CDR2 LQKENI. Trimming removed 1 base from V and 1 base from J; junction bases left unmatched: 6. For the CDR3, the DNA is TGTGCCAGCTCACCACTAGGGCTAGCGGGAGGTTCCTACGAGCAGTACTTC. Translating gives CASSPLGLAGGSYEQYF.

This chain links TRBV5-1 with TRBJ1-1; no definite D call. Germline values: CDR1 SGHRS, CDR2 YFSETQ. Trimming took 0 bases from V and 4 from J, leaving 10 bases between them. The CDR3 is 14 amino acids. CDR3 sequence (DNA): TGCGCCAGCAGCTTGGCCGCCCTTGGCACTGAAGCTTTCTTT. Translating gives CASSLAALGTEAFF.

The chain is built from TRBV5-1 and TRBJ2-1; D is possibly TRBD1 (6 bases). V was clipped by 4 bases and J by 2 bases, with 16 bases between them. Germline V gene sequence: CDR1 SGHRS, CDR2 YFSETQ. This CDR3 spans 16 amino acids. The DNA for the CDR3 is TGCGCCAGCAGCCCCCGACAGGCCGACACCTACAATGAGCAGTTCTTC. It specifies CASSPRQADTYNEQFF.

This chain uses TRBV19 with TRBJ1-1; D possibly corresponds to TRBD1 (6 bases). Germline V gives CDR1 LNHDA, CDR2 SQIVND (reference sequence). The V gene lost 8 bases and the J gene lost 3 bases, with 22 bases spanning the gap. This CDR3 spans 16 amino acids. The chain's CDR3 is CASLPQGWGGDTEAFF. CDR3 coding DNA: TGTGCCAGTCTCCCACAGGGATGGGGAGGAGACACTGAAGCTTTCTTT.

The V and J genes are TRBV6-1 and TRBJ1-2, with 7 bases that match TRBD1. Germline CDR1 MNHNS, CDR2 SASEGT. This CDR3 has 13 amino acids. Trimming removed 6 bases from V and 3 bases from J; junction bases left unmatched: 4. CDR3 residues: CASRHDRDYGYTF. Here the CDR3 DNA reads TGTGCCAGCAGACACGACAGGGACTATGGCTACACCTTC.

The rearrangement uses TRBV6-1 and TRBJ2-5; weak D call: TRBD1 (6 bases). With 7 bases removed from V and 5 bases from J, the gap between germline ends came to 14 bases. Germline CDR1 is MNHNS and CDR2 is SASEGT. The CDR3 is 13 amino acids. CDR3 in DNA: TGTGCCAGCACATTGAACAGGGACGAGACCCAGTACTTC. Translating gives CASTLNRDETQYF.

This sequence joins TRBV4-1 and TRBJ2-5; D not resolved. The CDR3 is made up of 16 amino acids. Trimming cost V 0 bases and J 2 bases, with 13 bases left between them. CDR1 and CDR2 (germline): MGHRA, YSYEKL. CDR3 loop: CASSQDIPLGQETQYF. CDR3 bases: TGCGCCAGCAGCCAAGATATACCCCTCGGTCAAGAGACCCAGTACTTC.

V and J are TRBV19 and TRBJ2-7, with no clear D. The CDR3 has 12 residues. Trimming took off 3 bases at V and 3 bases at J, with 6 bases between the two ends. In germline, CDR1 is LNHDA, CDR2 SQIVND (reference sequence). This CDR3 is CASSILGYEQYF. Here the CDR3 DNA reads TGTGCCAGTAGTATTTTGGGCTACGAGCAGTACTTC.

The rearrangement uses TRBV12-3 or TRBV12-4 and TRBJ2-1; D unresolved. Trimming took 6 bases from V and 10 from J, leaving 16 bases between them. This CDR3 spans 13 amino acids. CDR3 protein: CASSIDPSREQFF. CDR3 nucleotide sequence: TGTGCCAGCAGCATTGACCCCTCCCGGGAGCAGTTCTTC.

The chain is built from TRBV29-1 and TRBJ2-6, with D hard to call. The CDR3 extends over 13 amino acids. V was trimmed by 2 bases and J by 2 bases, leaving 4 bases between them. CDR1 and CDR2 (germline): SQVTM, ANQGSEA. The CDR3 sequence is CSVEQAGANVLTF. The CDR3, as DNA: TGCAGCGTTGAACAGGCTGGGGCCAACGTCCTGACTTTC.

The rearrangement links TRBV29-1 to TRBJ2-2; 10 positions match TRBD1. Germline V lookup: CDR1 SQVTM, CDR2 ANQGSEA. The CDR3 is 16 residues long. V shed 4 bases and J 8 bases; nucleotides not matched to a gene: 13. Written as DNA, the CDR3 is TGCAGCGTTGTCGGGACAGGGGTCCCCTCGGTAGGGGAGCTGTTTTTT. This sequence encodes CSVVGTGVPSVGELFF.

This clonotype appeared once. V and J are TRBV7-8 and TRBJ2-7; maybe TRBD2 (6 bases). This CDR3 comprises 15 residues. Trimming stripped 0 bases from V and 2 bases from J, with 11 bases between. CDR1 SGHVS and CDR2 FQNEAQ come from the germline V gene. The CDR3 is CASSLAGLKTYEQYF. For the CDR3, the DNA is TGTGCCAGCAGCTTAGCGGGACTGAAGACCTACGAGCAGTACTTC. The full variable domain, completed using reference TRBV7-8 and TRBJ2-7, is GAGVSQSPRYKVAKRGQDVALRCDPISGHVSLFWYQQALGQGPEFLTYFQNEAQLDKSGLPSDRFFAERPEGSVSTLKIQRTQQEDSAVYLCASSLAGLKTYEQYFGPGTRLTVT.

This chain uses TRBV3-1 with TRBJ1-2; possibly TRBD1 for D (5 bases). Trimming removed 1 base at V and 4 bases at J, with 10 bases between. This CDR3 comprises 14 residues. The V gene's germline CDR1 is LGHDT and CDR2 YNNKEL (reference sequence). The CDR3 loop is CASSQGSGSYGYTF. The CDR3 region has the DNA TGTGCCAGCAGCCAAGGGTCAGGGAGCTATGGCTACACCTTC.